This T cell receptor (beta chain) was sequenced for a study of T cells in Graves' hyperthyroidism and ophthalmopathy. The study, taken as a whole, reports: In the blood, most expanded thyroid clonotypes above 0.001 appeared as well.

This clonotype has only a few counts. What it binds is not known. Germline loops: CDR1 SNHLY, CDR2 FYNNEI. The CDR3 runs 15 residues. V lost 3 bases to trimming and J lost 3 bases, with 15 bases between them. Researchers took RNA transcripts and amplified the TCR beta CDR3 regions from them. HTBI primers were used for first-round RT-PCR of the TCR CDR3. TCRdb re-analysed the multiplex PCR reads in MiXCR, keeping a single row per CDR3 protein. The repertoire holds approximately 430,000 distinct CDR3 sequences, around 16% seen once, with around an eighth in the top ten. The chain carries TRBV2 and TRBJ2-7; D not resolved. Material: blood. The clonotype originates from a woman in her late teens or twenties with Graves' hyperthyroidism. CDR3 in amino acids: CASSDPPALDYEQYF. CDR3 nucleotide sequence: TGTGCCAGCAGTGACCCCCCGGCCTTAGACTACGAGCAGTACTTC.